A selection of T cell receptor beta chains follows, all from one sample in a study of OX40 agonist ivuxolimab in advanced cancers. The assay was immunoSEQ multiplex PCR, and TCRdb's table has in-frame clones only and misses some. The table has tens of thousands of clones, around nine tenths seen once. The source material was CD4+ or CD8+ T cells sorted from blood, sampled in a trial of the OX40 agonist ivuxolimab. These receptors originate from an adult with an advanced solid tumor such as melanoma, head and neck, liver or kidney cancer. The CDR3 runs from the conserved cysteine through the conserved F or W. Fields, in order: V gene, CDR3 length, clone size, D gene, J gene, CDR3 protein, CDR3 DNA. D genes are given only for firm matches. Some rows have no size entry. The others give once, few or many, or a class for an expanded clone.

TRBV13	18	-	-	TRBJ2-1	CASSLVVGDRSSYNEQFF	TGTGCCAGCAGCTTAGTAGTTGGGGATCGTAGCTCCTACAATGAGCAGTTCTTC
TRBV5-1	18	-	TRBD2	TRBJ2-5	CASSLATSGSPSFETQYF	TGCGCCAGCAGCTTGGCGACTAGCGGGAGCCCGAGTTTCGAGACCCAGTACTTC
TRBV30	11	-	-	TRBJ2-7	CAWSSVGEQYF	TGTGCCTGGAGCTCCGTGGGGGAGCAGTACTTC
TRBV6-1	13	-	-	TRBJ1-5	CASSEGGVQPQHF	TGTGCCAGCAGTGAGGGGGGAGTCCAGCCCCAGCATTTT
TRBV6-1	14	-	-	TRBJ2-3	CASSEGGSTDTQYF	TGTGCCAGCAGTGAAGGGGGCAGCACAGATACGCAGTATTTT
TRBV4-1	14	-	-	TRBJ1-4	CASSGESSYEKLFF	TGCGCCAGCAGTGGGGAGTCGAGTTATGAAAAACTGTTTTTT
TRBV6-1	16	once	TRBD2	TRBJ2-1	CASSAVTSGFFNEQFF	TGTGCCAGCAGTGCAGTGACTAGCGGGTTTTTTAATGAGCAGTTCTTC
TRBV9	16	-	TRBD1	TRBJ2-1	CASSVGGTGSYNEQFF	TGTGCCAGCAGCGTAGGCGGGACAGGATCCTACAATGAGCAGTTCTTC
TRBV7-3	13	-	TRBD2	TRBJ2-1	CASSSRTSNEQFF	TGTGCCAGCAGCTCCCGGACTAGTAATGAGCAGTTCTTC
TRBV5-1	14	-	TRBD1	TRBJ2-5	CASSLGTGTETQYF	TGCGCCAGCAGCTTGGGGACAGGGACAGAGACCCAGTACTTC
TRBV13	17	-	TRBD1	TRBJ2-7	CASSFLGPGGTSYEQYF	TGTGCCAGCAGCTTCCTCGGACCAGGGGGTACCTCCTACGAGCAGTACTTC
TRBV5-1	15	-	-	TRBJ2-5	CASSLVGGTQETQYF	TGCGCCAGCAGCTTGGTGGGGGGAACCCAAGAGACCCAGTACTTC
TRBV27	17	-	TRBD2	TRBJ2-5	CASSSLTSGRAGETQYF	TGTGCCAGCAGTTCCTTGACTAGCGGGAGGGCCGGGGAGACCCAGTACTTC
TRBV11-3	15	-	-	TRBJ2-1	CASSLGSKLANEQFF	TGTGCCAGCAGCTTAGGGTCTAAGCTAGCCAATGAGCAGTTCTTC
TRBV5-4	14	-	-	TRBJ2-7	CASSLPGGGYEQYF	TGTGCCAGCAGCCTCCCCGGTGGGGGCTACGAGCAGTACTTC
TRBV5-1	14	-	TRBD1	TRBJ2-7	CASSFDRGGYEQYF	TGCGCCAGCAGCTTCGACAGGGGAGGCTACGAGCAGTACTTC
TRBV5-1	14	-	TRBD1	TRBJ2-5	CASSEQGADETQYF	TGCGCCAGCAGCGAACAGGGGGCCGACGAGACCCAGTACTTC
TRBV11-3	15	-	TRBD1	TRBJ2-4	CASSLVNRGRNIQYF	TGTGCCAGCAGCTTAGTAAACAGGGGGCGAAACATTCAGTACTTC
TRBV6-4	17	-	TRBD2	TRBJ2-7	CASSDPPTSGSPYEQYF	TGTGCCAGCAGTGACCCCCCGACTAGCGGGAGTCCCTACGAGCAGTACTTC
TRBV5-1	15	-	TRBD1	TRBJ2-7	CASSSTRDRAYEQYF	TGCGCCAGCAGTTCCACTCGGGACAGGGCCTACGAGCAGTACTTC
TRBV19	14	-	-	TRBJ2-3	CASRTGDTPDTQYF	TGTGCCAGTAGGACTGGGGATACCCCAGATACGCAGTATTTT
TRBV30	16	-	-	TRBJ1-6	CAWSSFRGADNSPLHF	TGTGCCTGGAGTTCGTTTCGGGGGGCGGACAATTCACCCCTCCACTTT
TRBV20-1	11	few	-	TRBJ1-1	CSAPRGTEAFF	TGCAGTGCCCCTAGGGGGACTGAAGCTTTCTTT
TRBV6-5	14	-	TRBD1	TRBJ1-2	CASRTGTGGHGYTF	TGTGCCAGCCGAACCGGGACAGGGGGCCATGGCTACACCTTC
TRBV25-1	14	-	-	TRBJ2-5	CASSAPMAGETQYF	TGTGCCAGCAGCGCCCCCATGGCCGGAGAGACCCAGTACTTC
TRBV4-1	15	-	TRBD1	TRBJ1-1	CASSQEWNRGTEAFF	TGCGCCAGCAGCCAAGAATGGAACAGGGGCACTGAAGCTTTCTTT
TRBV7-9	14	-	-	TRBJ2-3	CAATGNSSTDTQYF	TGTGCCGCCACGGGGAACTCTAGCACAGATACGCAGTATTTT
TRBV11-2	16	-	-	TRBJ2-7	CASSGEGSGLSYEQYF	TGTGCCAGCAGCGGCGAGGGGAGCGGGTTATCCTACGAGCAGTACTTC
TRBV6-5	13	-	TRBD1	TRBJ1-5	CASRGQGILPQHF	TGTGCCAGCAGGGGACAGGGTATCCTGCCCCAGCATTTT
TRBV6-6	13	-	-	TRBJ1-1	CASSGAMNTEAFF	TGTGCCAGCAGCGGGGCCATGAACACTGAAGCTTTCTTT
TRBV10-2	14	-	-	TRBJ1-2	CASSDPPGNYGYTF	TGCGCCAGCAGCGATCCCCCAGGGAACTATGGCTACACCTTC
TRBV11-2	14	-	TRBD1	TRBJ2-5	CASSSQGARETQYF	TGTGCCAGCAGCTCTCAGGGGGCCCGGGAGACCCAGTACTTC
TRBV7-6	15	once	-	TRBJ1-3	CASSFGSNSGNTIYF	TGTGCCAGCAGCTTCGGAAGTAACTCTGGAAACACCATATATTTT
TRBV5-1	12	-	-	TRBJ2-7	CASRGSSYEQYF	TGCGCCAGTCGGGGAAGTTCCTACGAGCAGTACTTC
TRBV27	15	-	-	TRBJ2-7	CASSLSRDPTYEQYF	TGTGCCAGCAGTTTATCCAGGGACCCTACCTACGAGCAGTACTTC
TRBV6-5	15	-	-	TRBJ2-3	CASQDKGTNTDTQYF	TGTGCCAGCCAGGACAAAGGGACCAACACAGATACGCAGTATTTT